Listed here is a single T cell receptor beta chain. Its specificity is not known. The record originates from a study of human T cells and chemical hapten exposure. Overall study: Subjects had 2% DPC placed on about 2 cm by about 2 cm of upper inner arm skin for sensitization.

Findings and limits, study-wide: In comparison with controls, expanded TCRs gave rise to a significantly larger number of large CDR3 similarity clusters. With DPC sensitization, TCRs exceeding 1 in 1000 frequency showed no change.

TCRdb used MiXCR to reprocess the RACE reads, holding one entry per CDR3 protein. Of 85,000 or so distinct CDR3 sequences detected, 11% appear once; the ten largest clones hold roughly 1.5%. This sample's time point: patch test 2, 6 weeks after DPC sensitization. As to treatment: therapeutic diphenylcyclopropenone sensitization with weekly scalp DPC. Prior to each patch test being applied, blood was drawn. The source was whole blood, collected in connection with sensitization to the hapten diphenylcyclopropenone (DPC). The clonotype comes from a man between 18 and 35 years old with alopecia areata. Some clones in this sample may be carry-over from other donors' samples.

CDR3 nucleotides: TGTGCCAGCAGCTCCAGCGGGGAACTATACAATGAGCAGTTCTTC. Encoded protein: CASSSSGELYNEQFF. This chain uses TRBV11-3 with TRBJ2-1, with 7 bases matching TRBD2. This CDR3 is 15 amino acids long. Germline loops: CDR1 SGHNT, CDR2 YENEEA. V trimming: 4 bases; J trimming: 4 bases; junction bases outside the gene matches: 7. The full variable domain, in which reference TRBV11-3 and TRBJ2-1 provide the parts outside the CDR3, is EAGVVQSPRYKIIEKKQPVAFWCNPISGHNTLYWYLQNLGQGPELLIRYENEEAVDDSQLPKDRFSAERLKGVDSTLKIQPAELGDSAVYLCASSSSGELYNEQFFGPGTRLTVL.